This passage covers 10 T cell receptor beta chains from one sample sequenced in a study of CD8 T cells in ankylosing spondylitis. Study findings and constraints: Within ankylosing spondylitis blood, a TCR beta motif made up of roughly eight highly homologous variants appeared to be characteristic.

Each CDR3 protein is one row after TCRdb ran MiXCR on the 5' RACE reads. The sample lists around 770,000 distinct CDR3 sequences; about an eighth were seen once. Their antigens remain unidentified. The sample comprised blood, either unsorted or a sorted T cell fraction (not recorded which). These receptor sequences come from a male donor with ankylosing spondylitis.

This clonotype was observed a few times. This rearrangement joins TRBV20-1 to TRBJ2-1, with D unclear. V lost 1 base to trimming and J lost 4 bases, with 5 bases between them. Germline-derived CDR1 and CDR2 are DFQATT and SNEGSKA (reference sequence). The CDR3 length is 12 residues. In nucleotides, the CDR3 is TGCAGTGCTAGAGTCCGATACAATGAGCAGTTCTTC. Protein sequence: CSARVRYNEQFF.

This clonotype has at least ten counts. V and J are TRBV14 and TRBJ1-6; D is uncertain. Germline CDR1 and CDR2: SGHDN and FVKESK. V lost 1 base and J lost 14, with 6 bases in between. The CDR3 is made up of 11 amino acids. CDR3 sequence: CASSQVGSLHF. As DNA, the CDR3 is TGTGCCAGCAGCCAAGTCGGGTCCCTCCACTTT.

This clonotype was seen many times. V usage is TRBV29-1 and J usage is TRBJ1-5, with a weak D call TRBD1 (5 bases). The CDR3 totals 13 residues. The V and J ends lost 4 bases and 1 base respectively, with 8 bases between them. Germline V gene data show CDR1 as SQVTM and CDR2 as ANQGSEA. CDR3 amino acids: CSVGTGSNQPQHF. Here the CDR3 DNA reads TGCAGCGTTGGAACAGGCAGCAATCAGCCCCAGCATTTT.

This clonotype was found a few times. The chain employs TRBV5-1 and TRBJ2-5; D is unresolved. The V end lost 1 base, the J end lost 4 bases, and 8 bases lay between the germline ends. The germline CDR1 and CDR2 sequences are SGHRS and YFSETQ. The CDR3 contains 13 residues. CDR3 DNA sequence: TGCGCCAGCAGCTTGTTCGCCGTAGAGACCCAGTACTTC. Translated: CASSLFAVETQYF.

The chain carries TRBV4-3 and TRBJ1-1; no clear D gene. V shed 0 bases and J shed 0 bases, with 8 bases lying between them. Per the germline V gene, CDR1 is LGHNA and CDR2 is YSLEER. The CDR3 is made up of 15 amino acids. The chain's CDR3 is CASSQEGRLNTEAFF. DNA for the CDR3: TGCGCCAGCAGCCAAGAGGGAAGACTGAACACTGAAGCTTTCTTT.

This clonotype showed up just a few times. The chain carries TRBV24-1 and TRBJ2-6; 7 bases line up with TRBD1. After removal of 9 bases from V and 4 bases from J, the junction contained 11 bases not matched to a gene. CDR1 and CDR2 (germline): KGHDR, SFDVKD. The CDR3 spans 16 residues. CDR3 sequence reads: CATEGTAPLGANVLTF. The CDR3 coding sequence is TGTGCCACCGAGGGGACAGCCCCACTGGGGGCCAACGTCCTGACTTTC.

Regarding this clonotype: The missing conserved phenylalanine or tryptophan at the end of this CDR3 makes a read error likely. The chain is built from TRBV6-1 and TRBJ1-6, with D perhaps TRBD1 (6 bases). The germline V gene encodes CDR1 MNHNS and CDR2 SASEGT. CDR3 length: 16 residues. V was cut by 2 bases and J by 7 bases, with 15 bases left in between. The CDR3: CASSERPGAGNSPLHL. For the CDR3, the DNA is TGTGCCAGCAGTGAACGTCCGGGGGCTGGGAATTCACCCCTCCACCTT.

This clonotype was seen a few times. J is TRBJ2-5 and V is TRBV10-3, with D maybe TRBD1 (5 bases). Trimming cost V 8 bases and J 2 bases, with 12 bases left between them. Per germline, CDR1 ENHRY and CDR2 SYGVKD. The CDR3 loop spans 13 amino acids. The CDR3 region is CAIGQGWQETQYF. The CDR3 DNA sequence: TGTGCCATCGGGCAGGGTTGGCAAGAGACCCAGTACTTC.

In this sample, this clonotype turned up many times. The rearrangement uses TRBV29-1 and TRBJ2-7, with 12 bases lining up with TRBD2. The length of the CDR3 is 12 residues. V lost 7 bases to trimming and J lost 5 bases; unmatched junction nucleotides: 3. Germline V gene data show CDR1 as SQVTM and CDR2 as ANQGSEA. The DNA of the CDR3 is TGCAGCGCTCTAGCGGGAGGGAACGAGCAGTACTTC. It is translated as CSALAGGNEQYF.

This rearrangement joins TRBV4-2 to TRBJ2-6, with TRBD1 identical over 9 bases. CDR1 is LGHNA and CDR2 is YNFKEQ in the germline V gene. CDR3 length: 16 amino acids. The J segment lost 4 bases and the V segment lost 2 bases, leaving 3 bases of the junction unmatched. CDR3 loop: CASSQNRGQGANVLTF. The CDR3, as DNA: TGTGCCAGCAGCCAAAACAGGGGGCAAGGGGCCAACGTCCTGACTTTC.